Presented here are 21 T cell receptor beta chains from one specimen sequenced in a study of blood T cell repertoires in COVID-19. The repertoire was sequenced with immunoSEQ multiplex PCR; TCRdb's copy has only in-frame clones and lacks some. The table includes some 91,000 clones, roughly 83% detected once. The sequencing sample was made of peripheral blood. The source is a human donor in a cohort sampled during active COVID-19.

This sequence joins TRBV7-8 and TRBJ1-4; the D gene is possibly TRBD1 (6 bases). The CDR3 length is 14 residues. The V gene's germline CDR1 is SGHVS and CDR2 FQNEAQ. V was clipped by 4 bases and J by 3 bases, with 9 bases between them. The DNA of the CDR3 is TGTGCCAGCAGCTCAGGACAGTCTAATGAAAAACTGTTTTTT. Protein product: CASSSGQSNEKLFF.

The chain joins TRBV6-5 to TRBJ2-1, with D perhaps TRBD1 (6 bases). Trimming removed 7 bases at V and 4 bases at J, with 14 bases between. Per germline, CDR1 MNHEY and CDR2 SVGAGI. The CDR3 totals 14 residues. CDR3 loop: CASTGPGQYNEQFF. CDR3 coding DNA: TGTGCCAGCACAGGCCCCGGACAGTACAATGAGCAGTTCTTC.

The chain combines TRBV3-1 (or the pseudogene TRBV3-2) with TRBJ2-3; D might be TRBD2 (5 bases). The CDR3 consists of 12 residues. CDR1 and CDR2 from the germline V gene are LGHDT and YNNKEL (reference sequence). Trimming stripped 1 base from V and 8 bases from J, with 7 bases between. CDR3 coding DNA: TGTGCCAGCAGCCAAGGGCGGGCTACGCAGTATTTT. Protein: CASSQGRATQYF.

As DNA, the CDR3 is TGCGCCAGCAGCTTGGAACTAGCGGGAGTTGGGGAGCAGTTCTTC. Translating gives CASSLELAGVGEQFF. V gene TRBV5-1 combines with J gene TRBJ2-1; 11 nucleotides align to TRBD2. Germline V lookup: CDR1 SGHRS, CDR2 YFSETQ. Trimming cost V 0 bases and J 10 bases; bases outside gene matches: 6. The CDR3 contains 15 residues.

The chain joins TRBV25-1 to TRBJ1-2, with 11 bases matching TRBD1. This CDR3 has 15 amino acids. V shed 3 bases, J shed 2 bases, and the junction held 2 bases outside the gene matches. The germline V gene encodes CDR1 MGHDK and CDR2 SYGVNS. The CDR3 here is CASSDRDRGNYGYTF. The CDR3 DNA is TGTGCCAGCAGTGACCGGGACAGGGGGAACTATGGCTACACCTTC.

The chain recombines TRBV28 with TRBJ1-5; 8 bases match TRBD1. This CDR3 contains 15 residues. J gave up 5 bases and V 10 bases, and 13 bases lay outside the gene matches. Germline V CDR1 and CDR2: MDHEN, SYDVKM. CDR3: CATARTGREDQPQHF. For the CDR3, the DNA is TGTGCCACCGCCCGGACAGGGCGGGAAGATCAGCCCCAGCATTTT.

This rearrangement joins TRBV18 to TRBJ1-6, with a tentative D call TRBD1 (6 bases). The CDR3 contains 15 residues. CDR1 KGHSH and CDR2 LQKENI come from the germline V gene. V was cut by 3 bases and J by 5 bases, with 11 bases left in between. The CDR3 DNA reads as TGTGCCAGCTCACCTGGGACATCTGATAATTCACCCCTCCACTTT. Protein: CASSPGTSDNSPLHF.

This chain links TRBV4-1 with TRBJ2-3; D might be TRBD2 (6 bases). CDR3 size: 16 residues. V lost 2 bases, J lost 4 bases, and 16 bases lay in between. The V gene's germline CDR1 is MGHRA and CDR2 YSYEKL. The CDR3, as DNA: TGCGCCAGCAGCCAACCTGGGGCAGGGAGGCCAGATACGCAGTATTTT. This translates into CASSQPGAGRPDTQYF.

The chain employs TRBV3-1 (or the pseudogene TRBV3-2) and TRBJ2-7; TRBD2 matches 8 bases. Germline V gives CDR1 LGHDT, CDR2 YNNKEL (reference sequence). The CDR3 covers 14 residues. Trimming cost V 1 base and J 2 bases; bases outside gene matches: 1. The CDR3 DNA sequence: TGTGCCAGCAGCCAAGGACTAGCGACCTACGAGCAGTACTTC. Translated: CASSQGLATYEQYF.

This clone was seen only once. The chain is built from TRBV19 and TRBJ1-6; unclear D gene. This CDR3 is built from 20 residues. The ends were cut back, 3 bases at V and 0 bases at J, with 21 bases in the middle. Germline CDR1 LNHDA, CDR2 SQIVND (reference sequence). The CDR3 sequence is CASSIRPGSGSSSYNSPLHF. The CDR3 DNA reads as TGTGCCAGTAGTATTCGACCAGGATCAGGCTCAAGCTCCTATAATTCACCCCTCCACTTT.

This sequence joins TRBV27 and TRBJ1-2; tentative D call: TRBD1 (6 bases). There are 14 residues in the CDR3. Trimming left V 5 bases short and J 0 bases short, with 10 bases between. The germline gives CDR1 MNHEY, CDR2 SMNVEV (reference sequence). CDR3 residues: CASSTGRSNYGYTF. CDR3 nucleotide sequence: TGTGCCAGCAGTACAGGGCGTTCTAACTATGGCTACACCTTC.

The chain combines TRBV7-8 with TRBJ2-1; possibly TRBD1 for D (5 bases). Germline CDR1 is SGHVS and CDR2 is FQNEAQ. V lost 6 bases to trimming and J lost 8 bases, with 8 bases between them. CDR3 size: 11 residues. The CDR3 spells CASRLGDEQFF. The DNA for the CDR3 is TGTGCCAGCAGGCTAGGGGATGAGCAGTTCTTC.

The V gene is TRBV18, the J gene TRBJ2-7; D remains unclear. The V and J ends lost 6 bases and 5 bases respectively, with 11 bases between them. CDR3 length: 12 amino acids. The germline V gene encodes CDR1 KGHSH and CDR2 LQKENI. CDR3 sequence reads: CASSYLPDEQYF. CDR3 sequence (DNA): TGTGCCAGCTCGTACTTACCCGACGAGCAGTACTTC.

This chain joins TRBV14 and TRBJ2-3; maybe TRBD2 (5 bases). This CDR3 is built from 15 residues. V lost 8 bases to trimming and J lost 4 bases, with 19 bases between them. Per the germline V gene, CDR1 is SGHDN and CDR2 is FVKESK. The CDR3 DNA reads as TGTGCCAGCTCCGGGCCAGTGATCGGGGCAGATACGCAGTATTTT. This codes for CASSGPVIGADTQYF.

The genes are TRBV6-6 and TRBJ2-2, with D possibly TRBD1 on 5 matching bases. The CDR3 has 16 amino acids. The V and J ends lost 0 bases and 3 bases respectively, with 11 bases between them. Per germline, CDR1 MNHNY and CDR2 SVGAGI (reference sequence). The CDR3 spells CASSYSGARYTGELFF. The CDR3 DNA reads TGTGCCAGCAGTTACTCTGGGGCGCGGTACACCGGGGAGCTGTTTTTT.

The J gene is TRBJ2-3, the V gene TRBV10-1; weak D call: TRBD2 (5 bases). Trimming shortened V by 3 bases and J by 8 bases, and 9 bases separated the two germline ends. Germline CDR1 reads WNHNN; CDR2 reads SYGVQD (reference sequence). The CDR3 spans 12 residues. The CDR3 loop reads CASSDTRGTQYF. CDR3 coding DNA: TGCGCCAGCAGTGATACCCGGGGTACGCAGTATTTT.

This rearrangement joins TRBV18 to TRBJ1-1; 9 nucleotides match TRBD1. Looked up from germline, CDR1 is KGHSH and CDR2 is LQKENI. The CDR3 has 13 amino acids. V lost 3 bases to trimming and J lost 9 bases; unmatched junction nucleotides: 5. CDR3 sequence (DNA): TGTGCCAGCTCACCTTTAGACAGGGGGAAAGCTTTCTTT. Translation: CASSPLDRGKAFF.

A single count supports this clone. The V call is TRBV10-1, the J call TRBJ2-3; 12 bases are shared with TRBD2. The CDR3 runs to 15 residues. V shed 4 bases and J 6 bases; nucleotides not matched to a gene: 5. Germline assignment: CDR1 WNHNN and CDR2 SYGVQD (reference sequence). The CDR3 region is CASSGTSGTMDTQYF. CDR3 DNA: TGCGCCAGCAGTGGGACTAGCGGGACGATGGATACGCAGTATTTT.

The rearrangement joins TRBV9 to TRBJ2-1, with 14 bases identical to TRBD2. Germline loops: CDR1 SGDLS, CDR2 YYNGEE. Losses at the gene ends were 2 bases for V and 13 bases for J; bases not matched to a gene: 2. There are 13 residues in the CDR3. The CDR3 is CASSVGTSGSQFF. In DNA form, the CDR3 reads TGTGCCAGCAGCGTCGGGACTAGCGGGAGCCAGTTCTTC.

This sequence joins TRBV19 and TRBJ1-2; TRBD1 aligns across 7 bases. This CDR3 is built from 14 residues. Unmatched junction bases numbered 5, after V lost 5 bases and J lost 2 bases. Per germline, CDR1 LNHDA and CDR2 SQIVND (reference sequence). The CDR3 nucleotides read TGTGCCAGTAGTTGGGACAGCTTGAACTATGGCTACACCTTC. Translated: CASSWDSLNYGYTF.

The chain has TRBV4-3 and TRBJ2-7; D perhaps matches TRBD1 (6 bases). The length of the CDR3 is 15 residues. Trimming stripped 0 bases from V and 2 bases from J, with 11 bases between. Germline V CDR1 and CDR2: LGHNA, YSLEER. The CDR3 DNA reads TGCGCCAGCAGCCAAGATTACAGGGTCCCCTACGAGCAGTACTTC. It yields the protein CASSQDYRVPYEQYF.